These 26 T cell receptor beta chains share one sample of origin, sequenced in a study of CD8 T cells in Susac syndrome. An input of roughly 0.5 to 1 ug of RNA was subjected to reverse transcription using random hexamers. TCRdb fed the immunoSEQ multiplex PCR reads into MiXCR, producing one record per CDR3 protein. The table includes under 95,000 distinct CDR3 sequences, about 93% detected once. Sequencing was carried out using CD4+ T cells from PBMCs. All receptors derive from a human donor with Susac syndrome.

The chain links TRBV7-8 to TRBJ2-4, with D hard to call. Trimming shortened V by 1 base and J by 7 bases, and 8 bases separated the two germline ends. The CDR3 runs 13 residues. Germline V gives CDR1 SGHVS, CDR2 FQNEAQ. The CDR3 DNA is TGTGCCAGCAGCTTAGATTTACCGAACATTCAGTACTTC. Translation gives CASSLDLPNIQYF.

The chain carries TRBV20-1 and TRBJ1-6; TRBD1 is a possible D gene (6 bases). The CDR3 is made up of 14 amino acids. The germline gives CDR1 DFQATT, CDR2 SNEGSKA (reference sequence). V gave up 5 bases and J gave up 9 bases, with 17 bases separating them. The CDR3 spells CSASDSTSSSPLHF. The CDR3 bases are TGCAGTGCTTCGGACAGTACAAGTAGTTCACCCCTCCACTTT.

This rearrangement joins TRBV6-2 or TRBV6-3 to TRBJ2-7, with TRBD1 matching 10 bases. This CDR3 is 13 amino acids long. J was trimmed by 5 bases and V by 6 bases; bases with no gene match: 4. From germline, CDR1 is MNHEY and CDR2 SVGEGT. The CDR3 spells CASSWDRGDEQYF. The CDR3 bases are TGTGCCAGCAGCTGGGACAGGGGTGACGAGCAGTACTTC.

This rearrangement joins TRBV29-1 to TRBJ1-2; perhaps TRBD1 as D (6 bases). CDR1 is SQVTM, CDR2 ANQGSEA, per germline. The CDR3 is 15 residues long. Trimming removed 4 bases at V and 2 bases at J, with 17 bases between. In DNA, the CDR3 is TGCAGCGTTGCCCACCCGGGACACTTAAACTATGGCTACACCTTC. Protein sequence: CSVAHPGHLNYGYTF.

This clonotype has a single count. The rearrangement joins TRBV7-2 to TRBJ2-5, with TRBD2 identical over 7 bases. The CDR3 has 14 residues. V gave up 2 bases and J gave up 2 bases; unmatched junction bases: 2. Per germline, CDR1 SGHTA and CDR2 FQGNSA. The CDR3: CASSLNGGQETQYF. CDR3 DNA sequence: TGTGCCAGCAGCTTAAACGGGGGGCAAGAGACCCAGTACTTC.

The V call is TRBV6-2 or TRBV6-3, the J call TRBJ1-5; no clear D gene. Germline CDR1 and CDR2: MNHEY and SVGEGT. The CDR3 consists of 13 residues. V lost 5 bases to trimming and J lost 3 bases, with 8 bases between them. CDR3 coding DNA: TGTGCCAGCAGTCCGGACCCCAATCAGCCCCAGCATTTT. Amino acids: CASSPDPNQPQHF.

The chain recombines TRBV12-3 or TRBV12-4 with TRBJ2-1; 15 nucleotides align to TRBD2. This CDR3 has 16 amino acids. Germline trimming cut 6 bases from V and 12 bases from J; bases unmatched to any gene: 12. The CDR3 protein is CASSLGSGLAGGRQFF. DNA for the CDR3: TGTGCCAGCAGCCTAGGCTCCGGACTAGCGGGGGGGCGGCAGTTCTTC.

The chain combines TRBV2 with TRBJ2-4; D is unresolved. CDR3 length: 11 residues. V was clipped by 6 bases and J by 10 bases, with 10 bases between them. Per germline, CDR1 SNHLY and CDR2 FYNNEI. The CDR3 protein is CASSRASIQYF. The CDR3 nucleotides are TGTGCCAGCAGCCGAGCCTCGATTCAGTACTTC.

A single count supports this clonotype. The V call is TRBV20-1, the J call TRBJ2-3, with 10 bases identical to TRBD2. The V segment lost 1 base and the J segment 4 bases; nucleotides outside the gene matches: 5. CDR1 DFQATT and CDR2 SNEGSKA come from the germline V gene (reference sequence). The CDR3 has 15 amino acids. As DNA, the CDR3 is TGCAGTGCTAGAGGGCTAGCGGGGGACCCAGATACGCAGTATTTT. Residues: CSARGLAGDPDTQYF.

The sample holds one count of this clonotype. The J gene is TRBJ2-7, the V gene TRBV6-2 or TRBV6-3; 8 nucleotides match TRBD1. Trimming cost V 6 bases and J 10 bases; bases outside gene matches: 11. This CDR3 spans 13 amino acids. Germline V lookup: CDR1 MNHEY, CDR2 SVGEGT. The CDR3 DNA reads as TGTGCCAGCAGCGCAGGACAGGGCCGTTACCAGTACTTC. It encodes CASSAGQGRYQYF.

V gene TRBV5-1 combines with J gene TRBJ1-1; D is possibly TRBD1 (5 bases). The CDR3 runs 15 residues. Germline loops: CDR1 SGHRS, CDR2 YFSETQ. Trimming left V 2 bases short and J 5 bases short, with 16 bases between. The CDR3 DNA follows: TGCGCCAGCAGCTTTAATGGACAAACTATTACTGAAGCTTTCTTT. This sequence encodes CASSFNGQTITEAFF.

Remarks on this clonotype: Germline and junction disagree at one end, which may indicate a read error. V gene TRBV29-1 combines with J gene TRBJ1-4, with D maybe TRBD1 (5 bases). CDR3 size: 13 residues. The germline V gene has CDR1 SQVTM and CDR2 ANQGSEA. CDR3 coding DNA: TGCAACGTTGACCGGGCTGGGGCAAGTCAACTGTTTTTT. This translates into CNVDRAGASQLFF.

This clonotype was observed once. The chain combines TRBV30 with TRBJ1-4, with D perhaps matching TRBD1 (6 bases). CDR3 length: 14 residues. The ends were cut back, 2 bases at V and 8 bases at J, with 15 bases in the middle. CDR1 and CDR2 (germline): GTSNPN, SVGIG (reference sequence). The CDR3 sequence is CAWSRNRAEEKLFF. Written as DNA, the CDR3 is TGTGCCTGGAGTCGTAACAGGGCTGAAGAAAAACTGTTTTTT.

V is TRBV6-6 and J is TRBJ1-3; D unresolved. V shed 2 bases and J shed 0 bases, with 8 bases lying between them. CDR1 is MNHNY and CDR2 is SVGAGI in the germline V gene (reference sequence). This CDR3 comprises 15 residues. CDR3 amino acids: CASSYMGVSGNTIYF. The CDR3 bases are TGTGCCAGCAGTTACATGGGTGTCTCTGGAAACACCATATATTTT.

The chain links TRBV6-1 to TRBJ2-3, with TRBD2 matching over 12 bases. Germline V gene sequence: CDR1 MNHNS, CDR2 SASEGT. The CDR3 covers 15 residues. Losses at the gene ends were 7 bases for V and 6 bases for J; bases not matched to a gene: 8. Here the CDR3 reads CASNPRLAGADTQYF. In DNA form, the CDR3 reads TGTGCCAGCAATCCCCGACTAGCGGGGGCTGATACGCAGTATTTT.

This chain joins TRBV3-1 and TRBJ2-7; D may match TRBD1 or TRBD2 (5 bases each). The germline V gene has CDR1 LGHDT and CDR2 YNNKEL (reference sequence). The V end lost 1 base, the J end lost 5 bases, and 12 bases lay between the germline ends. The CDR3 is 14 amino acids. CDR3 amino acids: CASSQVRGSHEQYF. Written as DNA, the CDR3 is TGTGCCAGCAGCCAAGTGAGGGGATCCCACGAGCAGTACTTC.

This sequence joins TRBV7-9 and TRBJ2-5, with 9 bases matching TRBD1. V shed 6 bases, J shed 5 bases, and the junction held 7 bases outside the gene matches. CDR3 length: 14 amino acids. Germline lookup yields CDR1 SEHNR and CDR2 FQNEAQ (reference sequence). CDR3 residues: CASSHTGGKETQYF. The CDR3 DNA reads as TGTGCCAGCAGTCATACAGGGGGCAAGGAGACCCAGTACTTC.

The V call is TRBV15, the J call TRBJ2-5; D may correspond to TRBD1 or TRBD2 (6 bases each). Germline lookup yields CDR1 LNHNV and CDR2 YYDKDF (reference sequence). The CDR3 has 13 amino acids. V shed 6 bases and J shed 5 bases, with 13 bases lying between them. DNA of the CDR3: TGTGCCACCAGGTACGGGGGCGAGGAGACCCAGTACTTC. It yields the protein CATRYGGEETQYF.

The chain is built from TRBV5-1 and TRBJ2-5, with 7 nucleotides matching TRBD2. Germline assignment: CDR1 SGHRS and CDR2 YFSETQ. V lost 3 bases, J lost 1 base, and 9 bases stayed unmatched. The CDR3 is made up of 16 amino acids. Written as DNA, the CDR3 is TGCGCCAGCAGCTCCGGTGGCGGGGAGGGCCAAGAGACCCAGTACTTC. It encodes CASSSGGGEGQETQYF.

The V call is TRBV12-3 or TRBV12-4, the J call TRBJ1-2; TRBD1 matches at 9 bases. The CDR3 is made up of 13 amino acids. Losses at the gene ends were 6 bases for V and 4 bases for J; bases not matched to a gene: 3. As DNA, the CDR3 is TGTGCCAGCAGGGAGACAGGGGGCTATGGCTACACCTTC. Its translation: CASRETGGYGYTF.

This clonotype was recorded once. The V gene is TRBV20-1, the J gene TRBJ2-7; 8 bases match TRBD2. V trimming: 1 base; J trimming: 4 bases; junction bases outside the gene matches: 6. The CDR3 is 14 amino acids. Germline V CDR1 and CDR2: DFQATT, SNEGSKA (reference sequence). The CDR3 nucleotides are TGCAGTGCTAGAGTGGCGGGGGGCGATTACGAGCAGTACTTC. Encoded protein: CSARVAGGDYEQYF.

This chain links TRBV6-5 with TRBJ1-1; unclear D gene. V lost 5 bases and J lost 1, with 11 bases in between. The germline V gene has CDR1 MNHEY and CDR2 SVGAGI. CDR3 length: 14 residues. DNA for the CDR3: TGTGCCAGCAGTCGGAGGGAGTCGAACACTGAAGCTTTCTTT. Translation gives CASSRRESNTEAFF.

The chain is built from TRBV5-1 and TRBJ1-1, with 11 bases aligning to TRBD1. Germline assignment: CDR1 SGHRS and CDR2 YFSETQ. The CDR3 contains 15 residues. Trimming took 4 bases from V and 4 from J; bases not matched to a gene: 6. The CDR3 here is CASSRTGGEGTEAFF. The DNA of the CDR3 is TGCGCCAGCAGCAGGACAGGGGGCGAAGGCACTGAAGCTTTCTTT. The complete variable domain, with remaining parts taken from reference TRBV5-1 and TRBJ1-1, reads KAGVTQTPRYLIKTRGQQVTLSCSPISGHRSVSWYQQTPGQGLQFLFEYFSETQRNKGNFPGRFSGRQFSNSRSEMNVSTLELGDSALYLCASSRTGGEGTEAFFGQGTRLTVV.

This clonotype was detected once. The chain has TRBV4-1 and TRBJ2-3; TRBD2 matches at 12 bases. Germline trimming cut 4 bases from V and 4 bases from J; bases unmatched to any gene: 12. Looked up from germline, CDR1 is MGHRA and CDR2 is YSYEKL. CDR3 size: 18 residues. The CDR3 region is CASSPTPSGGARADTQYF. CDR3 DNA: TGCGCCAGCAGCCCGACCCCTAGCGGGGGGGCCCGGGCAGATACGCAGTATTTT.

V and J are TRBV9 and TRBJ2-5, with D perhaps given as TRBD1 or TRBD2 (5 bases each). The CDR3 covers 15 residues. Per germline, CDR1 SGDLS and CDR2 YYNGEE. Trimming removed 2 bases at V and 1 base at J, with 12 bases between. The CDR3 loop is CASSVYQGRQETQYF. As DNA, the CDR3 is TGTGCCAGCAGCGTCTATCAGGGACGCCAAGAGACCCAGTACTTC.

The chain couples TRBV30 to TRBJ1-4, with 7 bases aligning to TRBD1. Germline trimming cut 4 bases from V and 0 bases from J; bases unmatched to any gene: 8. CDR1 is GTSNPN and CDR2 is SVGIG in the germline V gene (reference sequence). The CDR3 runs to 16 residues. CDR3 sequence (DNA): TGTGCCTGGACTCCCGGACAGGCTTCAACTAATGAAAAACTGTTTTTT. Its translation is CAWTPGQASTNEKLFF.